The TCR beta chain under discussion was sequenced for a study of identical twins. A single record per CDR3 protein comes from TCRdb applying MiXCR to the 5' RACE reads. The table shows approximately 890,000 distinct CDR3 sequences, with approximately 13% occurring only once. The same sample was also studied in work on yellow fever vaccine responses in identical twins.

The clonotype comes from a woman between 18 and 29 years old in good health. Sequenced: PBMCs.

The CDR3 loop is CSAIRHANTEAFF. CDR3 bases: TGCAGTGCTATTCGGCACGCGAACACTGAAGCTTTCTTT. The chain joins TRBV20-1 to TRBJ1-1; no reliable D call. The CDR3 is 13 amino acids. CDR1 is DFQATT, CDR2 SNEGSKA, per germline (reference sequence). V shed 4 bases and J shed 1 base, with 10 bases lying between them.